The following is a TCR beta chain sequence with its context. What this receptor recognizes is not known. Per-base qualities were not stored, and no clone one base away is much larger. Conventional CD4+ T cells were purified from blood as CD25-low CD127-high cells before genomic DNA extraction. Several healthy control donors were used as the comparison group for repertoire analyses. Preparation of the library involved the immunoSEQ multiplex PCR assay. Genomic DNA from the sorted T-cell subsets was used to amplify rearranged TCR beta chain products, which were then sequenced. The authors' analysis ran thus. Shannon entropy and Simpson indices were used to measure the diversity of productive TCR beta rearrangements in each repertoire. To assess clonal expansion, the frequencies of the 100 most abundant productive TCR beta clonotypes were added up as a share of total reads. The TRB repertoires were scored with a self-reactivity index built on which amino acids appear at CDR3beta positions 6 and 7. Two-way ANOVA was used for repertoire analyses, and Student t or Mann-Whitney tests were used for flow cytometric analyses. TCRdb took this table from immuneACCESS and kept in-frame rearrangements with V and J called. Such tables lack part of the clones; where checked against another copy, unresolved V genes explain under half of the gap, and the rest is unexplained. V and J calls plus clone size are reproduced from that table; the DNA served to infer D and trimming. The sample profile shows tens of thousands of clones; around 95% of them were found once. The top ten hold 1% to 1.5% of the sample.

This specimen belongs to a study of regulatory and conventional T cells in RAG deficiency (dated by TCRdb to about 2017). Regarding the study in general: The study used high-throughput TCR beta sequencing to compare repertoire diversity and composition of Treg, conventional CD4+ and CD8+ T cells between RAG-deficient patients and healthy controls.

What the study reported, not specific to this receptor: Rather than being bona fide Treg cells, the sorted CD25-high CD127-low cells in Omenn syndrome patients may represent peripherally activated cells. For some subjects, some T-cell subset analyses were not performed. Markedly lower Shannon entropy and higher Simpson indices were observed in RAG-deficient patients than in control T-cell subpopulations. Compared with controls, Omenn syndrome and CID/AS patients had 85 to 100-fold fewer unique TCR beta sequences in Treg cells, but only roughly 10-fold fewer in the other subsets. All patient T-cell subsets had shorter CDR3 lengths; Omenn syndrome patients showed >80% Treg-Tconv repertoire overlap at nucleotide and amino acid level.

The same data also contributed to another study, on regulatory T cells. Per the second study: In the multiplex PCR, 52 forward TRBV primers and 13 reverse TRBJ primers were used, and assay-based and computational corrections were applied for amplification bias. Patient repertoires showed restricted unique TRB V-J pairs and skewed V and J gene usage, most marked in regulatory T cells. The study compared T-cell receptor beta repertoires of sorted regulatory, conventional CD4+ and CD8+ T cells in CD3G-deficient patients with those in healthy controls. Peripheral blood mononuclear cells were isolated by Ficoll density separation. Within the immunoSEQ assay, multiplex PCR amplified rearranged TRB loci from genomic DNA. An Illumina HiSeq platform was used to sequence the TRB amplicons. Custom algorithms error-filtered the raw sequences and aligned them to reference gene sequences, after which the immunoSEQ online tools were used for analysis. Frequencies of productive and nonproductive TRB rearrangements were assessed among unique sequences as well as among total sequences. Prism software was used to run t tests, Mann-Whitney tests or two-way ANOVA for comparisons between groups.

Source material: CD25- CD4+ T cells sorted from blood. The TCR comes from a human donor in good health.

The DNA is TGTGCCAGCAGCCCGGGACAGATTAATGAAAAACTGTTTTTT. Its product reads: CASSPGQINEKLFF. The V gene is TRBV7-9 and the J gene is TRBJ1-4; the central 7 bases match TRBD1. CDR1 is given as SEHNR and CDR2 as FQNEAQ, both from the germline V gene (reference sequence). The CDR3 runs 14 amino acids, cysteine and phenylalanine included. CDR3 DNA is the only sequence kept; it has 42 bases, read in frame from the first base. V lost 5 bases and J lost 4 bases, and the count of bases not matched to a germline gene is 4.